Included here is one T cell receptor beta chain sequence, with context. Its antigen is not identified. A junction end diverges from the germline sequence, so it may reflect a read error. This sample also contains other DNA sequences that code for the same CDR3. The V gene's germline CDR1 is MDHEN and CDR2 SYDVKM. The CDR3 sequence is 16 residues long. This sample is drawn from a study of cytomegalovirus exposure and HLA in healthy donors. Overall study findings and caveats: Information on immune exposure was restricted to one variable (CMV serostatus). A later analysis associated 16,951 TCR beta sequences with HLA alleles at a 0.05 false discovery rate. Reportedly, fewer N-insertions than the 666-donor mean appeared in an Asian-associated ancestry cluster in a later analysis. Usually a TCR sequence was rare, but some public TCRs were found in many donors.

A multiplex PCR was run with 60 Vbeta primers and 13 Jbeta primers. The method was immunoSEQ multiplex PCR; TCRdb's version includes in-frame clones alone and lacks a portion of them. The data hold some 130,000 clones, with roughly three quarters observed a single time. The sequence was collected from a man aged 30 to 39 in good health and CMV-seronegative. The genes are TRBV28 and TRBJ2-5; TRBD2 aligns across 14 bases. Sequencing was performed on PBMCs. Here the CDR3 reads CASSPLGLAGAETQYF. For the CDR3, the DNA is TGCGCCAGCAGTCCCCTGGGACTAGCGGGAGCGGAGACCCAGTACTTC.